The 12 T cell receptor beta chains below come from one sample, sequenced in a study of T-cell memory formation after mild COVID-19. Each CDR3 protein gets one entry after TCRdb re-called the 5' RACE reads with MiXCR. Among just over 150,000 distinct CDR3 sequences listed, roughly 31% were seen once. The sequenced material came from PBMCs or a T cell subset sorted from them (not recorded which). Receptor source: an adult woman who had mild COVID-19 (a few samples of this study predate the infection). Cell type and time point are not known.

This clonotype was seen a handful of times. DNA of the CDR3: TGTGCCAGCAGACTGACTTTAGATACGCAGTATTTT. This sequence encodes CASRLTLDTQYF. The chain combines TRBV11-2 with TRBJ2-3, with no clear D. CDR1 is SGHAT, CDR2 FQNNGV, per germline. Trimming stripped 6 bases from V and 5 bases from J, with 9 bases between. The CDR3 extends over 12 amino acids. Full variable domain (missing parts from reference TRBV11-2 and TRBJ2-3): EAGVAQSPRYKIIEKRQSVAFWCNPISGHATLYWYQQILGQGPKLLIQFQNNGVVDDSQLPKDRFSAERLKGVDSTLKIQPAKLEDSAVYLCASRLTLDTQYFGPGTRLTVL.

At least ten counts were recorded for this clonotype. The chain uses TRBV5-1 and TRBJ2-6, with a possible D match to TRBD1 (5 bases). CDR1 and CDR2 (germline): SGHRS, YFSETQ. V lost 6 bases and J lost 6, with 10 bases in between. CDR3 length: 13 residues. Here the CDR3 reads CASKAGQANVLTF. The CDR3 DNA follows: TGCGCCAGCAAGGCAGGGCAGGCCAACGTCCTGACTTTC.

The chain employs TRBV10-3 and TRBJ2-7; D gene unclear. Germline V gives CDR1 ENHRY, CDR2 SYGVKD. V was shortened by 3 bases and J by 3 bases, with 9 bases between the two germline ends. CDR3 size: 13 residues. CDR3 loop: CAISDLPLYEQYF. CDR3 DNA: TGTGCCATCAGTGATCTCCCGCTCTACGAGCAGTACTTC.

This clonotype was seen at least ten times. V is TRBV5-1 and J is TRBJ1-4; possible D gene TRBD1, 5 bases. CDR1 SGHRS and CDR2 YFSETQ come from the germline V gene. Trimming removed 0 bases at V and 0 bases at J, with 18 bases between. The CDR3 covers 19 residues. CDR3 nucleotide sequence: TGCGCCAGCAGCTTGGCCGTTATTGGGACGGAACCAACTAATGAAAAACTGTTTTTT. Its protein product is CASSLAVIGTEPTNEKLFF.

The CDR3 nucleotides read TGCGCCAGCAGCTTTACCAGAAACTACGAGCAGTACTTC. Its protein is CASSFTRNYEQYF. The genes are TRBV5-1 and TRBJ2-7, with D unclear. V was shortened by 2 bases and J by 3 bases, with 9 bases between the two germline ends. The CDR3 spans 13 residues. The germline V gene has CDR1 SGHRS and CDR2 YFSETQ.

The chain carries TRBV3-1 and TRBJ1-1; D might be TRBD1 (5 bases). V was shortened by 1 base and J by 8 bases, with 11 bases between the two germline ends. Per germline, CDR1 LGHDT and CDR2 YNNKEL (reference sequence). This CDR3 is 13 amino acids long. The chain's CDR3 is CASSQGDGTEAFF. DNA for the CDR3: TGTGCCAGCAGCCAAGGGGACGGGACCGAAGCTTTCTTT.

This rearrangement joins TRBV20-1 to TRBJ1-6, with a tentative D call TRBD1 (5 bases). Trimming pared 1 base from V and 6 bases from J, leaving 10 bases between. Germline lookup yields CDR1 DFQATT and CDR2 SNEGSKA (reference sequence). This CDR3 comprises 14 residues. CDR3 protein: CSARVGEPNSPLHF. The DNA of the CDR3 is TGCAGTGCTAGAGTAGGGGAGCCTAATTCACCCCTCCACTTT.

This clonotype has a handful of counts. V is TRBV12-3 or TRBV12-4 and J is TRBJ2-1, with 8 bases matching TRBD2. This CDR3 comprises 14 residues. J lost 7 bases, V lost 8 bases, and 10 bases had no gene match. The chain's CDR3 is CASLRGGAWNEQFF. For the CDR3, the DNA is TGTGCCAGCCTCCGGGGGGGCGCATGGAATGAGCAGTTCTTC.

In this sample, this clonotype turned up a few times. This chain uses TRBV5-1 with TRBJ2-3; D may match TRBD1 or TRBD2 (5 bases each). The CDR3 spans 17 residues. Germline lookup yields CDR1 SGHRS and CDR2 YFSETQ. The V end lost 3 bases, the J end lost 0 bases, and 17 bases lay between the germline ends. The CDR3 DNA is TGCGCCAGCAGCTACCGGGACCCACTGATTAGCACAGATACGCAGTATTTT. Residues: CASSYRDPLISTDTQYF.

The chain employs TRBV29-1 and TRBJ1-2; perhaps TRBD1 as D (5 bases). CDR1 and CDR2 from the germline V gene are SQVTM and ANQGSEA. The length of the CDR3 is 13 residues. V lost 6 bases, J lost 5 bases, and 16 bases lay in between. DNA for the CDR3: TGCAGCGTGGCCGAAACCGGGGGGTATGGCTACACCTTC. Translation gives CSVAETGGYGYTF. The whole variable domain, remainder taken from reference TRBV29-1 and TRBJ1-2, is SAVISQKPSRDICQRGTSLTIQCQVDSQVTMMFWYRQQPGQSLTLIATANQGSEATYESGFVIDKFPISRPNLTFSTLTVSNMSPEDSSIYLCSVAETGGYGYTFGSGTRLTVV.

CDR3 nucleotides: TGTGCCAGCAGCTTAGCGGCTAGCGGGAGCACAGATACGCAGTATTTT. It specifies CASSLAASGSTDTQYF. This rearrangement joins TRBV7-2 to TRBJ2-3, with 8 bases lining up with TRBD2. This CDR3 is 16 amino acids long. Per germline, CDR1 SGHTA and CDR2 FQGNSA. V was clipped by 0 bases and J by 0 bases; unmatched bases: 2. The full variable domain, its missing parts supplied by reference TRBV7-2 and TRBJ2-3, is GAGVSQSPSNKVTEKGKDVELRCDPISGHTALYWYRQSLGQGLEFLIYFQGNSAPDKSGLPSDRFSAERTGGSVSTLTIQRTQQEDSAVYLCASSLAASGSTDTQYFGPGTRLTVL.

The chain carries TRBV5-6 and TRBJ2-1; 7 positions match TRBD2. The CDR3 is made up of 17 amino acids. Germline-derived CDR1 and CDR2 are SGHDT and YYEEEE. Trimming cost V 0 bases and J 8 bases; bases outside gene matches: 14. CDR3 nucleotides: TGTGCCAGCAGCTTGGCCCATGTGGGCGGGAGTAGCTATGAGCAGTTCTTC. Its translation is CASSLAHVGGSSYEQFF.